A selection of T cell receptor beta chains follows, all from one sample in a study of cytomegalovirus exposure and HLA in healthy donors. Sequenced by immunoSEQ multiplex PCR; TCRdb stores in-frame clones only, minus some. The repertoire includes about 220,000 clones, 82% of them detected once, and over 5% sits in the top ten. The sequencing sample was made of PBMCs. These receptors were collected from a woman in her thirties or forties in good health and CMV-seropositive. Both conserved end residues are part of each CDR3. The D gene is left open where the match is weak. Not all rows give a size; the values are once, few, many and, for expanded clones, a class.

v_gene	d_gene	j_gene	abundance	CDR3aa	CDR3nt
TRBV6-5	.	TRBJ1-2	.	CASSRGGRGYGYTF	TGTGCCAGCAGTCGCGGAGGCAGGGGATATGGCTACACCTTC
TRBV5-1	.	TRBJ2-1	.	CASSLVGRSSYNEQFF	TGCGCCAGCAGCTTGGTGGGGCGGAGCTCCTACAATGAGCAGTTCTTC
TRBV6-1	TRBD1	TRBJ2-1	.	CASSEGDRAGNEQFF	TGTGCCAGCAGTGAAGGGGACAGGGCAGGCAATGAGCAGTTCTTC
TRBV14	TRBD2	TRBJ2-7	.	CASSPRLAGPYEQYF	TGTGCCAGCAGCCCCCGACTAGCGGGACCCTACGAGCAGTACTTC
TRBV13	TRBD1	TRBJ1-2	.	CASSLTGERLRGYTF	TGTGCCAGCAGCTTAACAGGGGAACGCCTCAGGGGCTACACCTTC
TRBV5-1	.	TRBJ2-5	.	CASTQDPPGEQYF	TGCGCCAGCACCCAGGACCCGCCGGGGGAGCAGTACTTC
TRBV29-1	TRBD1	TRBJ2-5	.	CSVQGAQETQYF	TGCAGCGTCCAGGGGGCCCAAGAGACCCAGTACTTC
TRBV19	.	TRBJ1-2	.	CASSIIFSEQGGYTF	TGTGCCAGTAGTATTATCTTTTCGGAGCAGGGAGGCTACACCTTC
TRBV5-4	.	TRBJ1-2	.	CASSFERENYGYTF	TGTGCCAGCAGCTTCGAGAGGGAGAACTATGGCTACACCTTC
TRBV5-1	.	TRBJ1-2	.	CASSLDGKNYGYTF	TGCGCCAGCAGCTTGGATGGCAAAAACTATGGCTACACCTTC
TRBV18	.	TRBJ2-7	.	CASSPSIPVGGEQYF	TGTGCCAGCTCTCCTTCTATCCCAGTCGGAGGCGAGCAGTACTTC
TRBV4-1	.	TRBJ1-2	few	CASSQNRVGYGYTF	TGCGCCAGCAGCCAAAACAGGGTGGGCTATGGCTACACCTTC